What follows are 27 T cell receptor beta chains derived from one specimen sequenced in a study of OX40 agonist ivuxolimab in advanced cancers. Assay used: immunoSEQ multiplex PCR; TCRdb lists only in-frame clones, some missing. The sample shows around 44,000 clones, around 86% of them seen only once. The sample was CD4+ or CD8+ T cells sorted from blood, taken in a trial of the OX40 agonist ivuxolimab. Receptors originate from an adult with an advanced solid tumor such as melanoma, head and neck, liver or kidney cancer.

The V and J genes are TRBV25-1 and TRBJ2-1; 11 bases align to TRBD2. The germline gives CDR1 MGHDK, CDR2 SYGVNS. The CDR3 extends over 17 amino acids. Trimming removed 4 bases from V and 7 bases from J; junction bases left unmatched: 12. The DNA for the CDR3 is TGTGCCAGCAGTGTACTCGTAACTAGCGGGAGTAGTAATGAGCAGTTCTTC. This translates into CASSVLVTSGSSNEQFF.

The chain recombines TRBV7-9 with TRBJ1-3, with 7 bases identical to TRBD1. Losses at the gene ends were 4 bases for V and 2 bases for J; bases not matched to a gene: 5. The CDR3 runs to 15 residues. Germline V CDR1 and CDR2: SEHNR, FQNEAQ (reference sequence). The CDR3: CASSWGQTTGNTIYF. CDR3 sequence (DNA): TGTGCCAGCAGCTGGGGACAGACTACTGGAAACACCATATATTTT. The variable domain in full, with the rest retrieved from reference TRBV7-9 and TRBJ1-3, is DTGVSQNPRHKITKRGQNVTFRCDPISEHNRLYWYRQTLGQGPEFLTYFQNEAQLEKSRLLSDRFSAERPKGSFSTLEIQRTEQGDSAMYLCASSWGQTTGNTIYFGEGSWLTVV.

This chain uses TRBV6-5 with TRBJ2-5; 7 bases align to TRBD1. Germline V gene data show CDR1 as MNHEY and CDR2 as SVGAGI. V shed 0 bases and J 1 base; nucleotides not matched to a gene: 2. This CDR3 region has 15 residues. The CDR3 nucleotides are TGTGCCAGCAGTTACTCGGGGACAGTCCAAGAGACCCAGTACTTC. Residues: CASSYSGTVQETQYF.

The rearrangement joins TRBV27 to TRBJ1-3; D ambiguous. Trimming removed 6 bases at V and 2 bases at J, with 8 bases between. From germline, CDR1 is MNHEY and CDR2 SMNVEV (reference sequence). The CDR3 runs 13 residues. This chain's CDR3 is CASSLKPGNTIYF. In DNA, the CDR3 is TGTGCCAGCAGCCTAAAGCCTGGAAACACCATATATTTT.

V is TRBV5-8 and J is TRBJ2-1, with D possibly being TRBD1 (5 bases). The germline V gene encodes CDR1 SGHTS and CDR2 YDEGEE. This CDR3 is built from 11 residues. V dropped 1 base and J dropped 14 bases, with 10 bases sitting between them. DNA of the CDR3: TGTGCCAGCAGCTTGTGGGGCGCCGAGTTCTTC. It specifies CASSLWGAEFF.

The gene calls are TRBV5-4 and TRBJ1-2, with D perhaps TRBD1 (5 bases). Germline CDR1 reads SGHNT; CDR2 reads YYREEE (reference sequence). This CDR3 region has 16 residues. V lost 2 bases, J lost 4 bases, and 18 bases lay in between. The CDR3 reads CASSFGSGHSRYGYTF. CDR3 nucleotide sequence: TGTGCCAGCAGCTTTGGGTCGGGGCACTCTCGCTATGGCTACACCTTC.

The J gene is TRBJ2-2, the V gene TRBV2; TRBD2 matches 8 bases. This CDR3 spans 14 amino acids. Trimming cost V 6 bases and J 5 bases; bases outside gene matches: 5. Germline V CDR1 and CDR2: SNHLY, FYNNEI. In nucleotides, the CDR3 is TGTGCCAGCAGAGCGGGAGAGGTAACCGGGGAGCTGTTTTTT. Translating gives CASRAGEVTGELFF. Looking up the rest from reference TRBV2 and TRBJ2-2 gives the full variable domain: EPEVTQTPSHQVTQMGQEVILRCVPISNHLYFYWYRQILGQKVEFLVSFYNNEISEKSEIFDDQFSVERPDGSNFTLKIRSTKLEDSAMYFCASRAGEVTGELFFGEGSRLTVL.

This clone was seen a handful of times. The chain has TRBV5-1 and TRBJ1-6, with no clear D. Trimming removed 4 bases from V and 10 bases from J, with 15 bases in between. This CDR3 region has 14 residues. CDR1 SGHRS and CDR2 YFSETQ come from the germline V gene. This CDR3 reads CASSKGLGESPLHF. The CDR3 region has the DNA TGCGCCAGCAGCAAAGGACTGGGAGAATCACCCCTCCACTTT.

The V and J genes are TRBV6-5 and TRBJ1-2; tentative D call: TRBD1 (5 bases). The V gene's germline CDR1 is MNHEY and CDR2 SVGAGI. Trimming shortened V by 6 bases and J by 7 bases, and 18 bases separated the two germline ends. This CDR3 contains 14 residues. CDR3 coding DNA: TGTGCCAGCAGAAGGGACCGAGTTATGGGTGGCTACACCTTC. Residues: CASRRDRVMGGYTF.

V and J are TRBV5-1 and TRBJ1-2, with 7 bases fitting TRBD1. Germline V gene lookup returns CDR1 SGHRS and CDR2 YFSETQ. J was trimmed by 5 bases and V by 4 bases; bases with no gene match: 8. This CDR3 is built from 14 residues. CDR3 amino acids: CASSEDRIVYGYTF. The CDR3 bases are TGCGCCAGCAGCGAGGACAGGATAGTATATGGCTACACCTTC.

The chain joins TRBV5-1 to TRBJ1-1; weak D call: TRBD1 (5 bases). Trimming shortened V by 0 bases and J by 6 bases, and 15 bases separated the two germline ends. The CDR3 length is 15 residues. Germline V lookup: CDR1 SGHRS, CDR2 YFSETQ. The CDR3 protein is CASSLGQTPGAEAFF. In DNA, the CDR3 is TGCGCCAGCAGCTTGGGACAGACCCCTGGCGCTGAAGCTTTCTTT.

The CDR3 DNA sequence: TGTGCCAGCAGTGAAATGGACAGCTATGGCTACACCTTC. It codes for CASSEMDSYGYTF. This sequence joins TRBV2 and TRBJ1-2, with D tentatively TRBD1 (6 bases). V was pared by 2 bases and J by 4 bases, with 8 bases between. Germline-derived CDR1 and CDR2 are SNHLY and FYNNEI. CDR3 length: 13 residues.

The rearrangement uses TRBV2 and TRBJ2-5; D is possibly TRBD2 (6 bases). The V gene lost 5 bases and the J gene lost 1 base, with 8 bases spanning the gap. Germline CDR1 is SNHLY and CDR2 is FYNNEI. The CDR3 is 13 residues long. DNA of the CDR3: TGTGCCAGCAGTCGGGACTTCCAAGAGACCCAGTACTTC. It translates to CASSRDFQETQYF.

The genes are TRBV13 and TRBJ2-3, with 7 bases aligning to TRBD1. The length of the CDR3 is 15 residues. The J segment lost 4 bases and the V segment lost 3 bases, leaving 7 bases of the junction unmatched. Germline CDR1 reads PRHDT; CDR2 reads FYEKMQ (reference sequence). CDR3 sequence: CASSFTGALSDTQYF. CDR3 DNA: TGTGCCAGCAGCTTTACAGGGGCTCTCTCAGATACGCAGTATTTT.

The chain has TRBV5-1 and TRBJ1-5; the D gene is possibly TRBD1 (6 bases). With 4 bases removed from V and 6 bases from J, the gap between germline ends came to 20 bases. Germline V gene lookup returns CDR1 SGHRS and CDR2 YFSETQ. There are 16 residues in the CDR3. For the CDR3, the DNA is TGCGCCAGCAGCGCCGAGCCTGGACAGCCCGCTCAGCCCCAGCATTTT. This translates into CASSAEPGQPAQPQHF.

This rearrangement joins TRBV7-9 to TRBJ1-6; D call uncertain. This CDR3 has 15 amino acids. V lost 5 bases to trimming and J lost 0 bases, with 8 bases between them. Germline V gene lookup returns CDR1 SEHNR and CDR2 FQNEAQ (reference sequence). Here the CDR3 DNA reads TGTGCCAGCAGCGGCTCGGGCTCCTATAATTCACCCCTCCACTTT. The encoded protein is CASSGSGSYNSPLHF.

The CDR3 nucleotides are TGTGCCAGCAGCCACAGGGGAGAAGCTGGAAACACCATATATTTT. Encoded protein: CASSHRGEAGNTIYF. The V and J genes are TRBV5-5 and TRBJ1-3; TRBD1 agrees at 7 bases. The CDR3 covers 15 residues. With V trimmed by 4 bases and J by 2 bases, 6 bases remained unmatched. Per germline, CDR1 SGHKS and CDR2 YYEKEE (reference sequence).

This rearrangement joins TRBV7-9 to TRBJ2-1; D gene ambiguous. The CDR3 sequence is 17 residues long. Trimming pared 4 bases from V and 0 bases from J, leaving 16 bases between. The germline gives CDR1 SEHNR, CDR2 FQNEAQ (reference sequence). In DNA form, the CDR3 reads TGTGCCAGCAGCTGGCCGAGAGGCCAGAGCTCCTACAATGAGCAGTTCTTC. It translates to CASSWPRGQSSYNEQFF.

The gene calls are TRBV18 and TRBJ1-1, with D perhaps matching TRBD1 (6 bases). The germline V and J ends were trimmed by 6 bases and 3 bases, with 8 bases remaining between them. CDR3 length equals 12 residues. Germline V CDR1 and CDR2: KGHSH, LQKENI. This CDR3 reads CASSTGHTEAFF. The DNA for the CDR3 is TGTGCCAGCTCGACAGGTCACACTGAAGCTTTCTTT.

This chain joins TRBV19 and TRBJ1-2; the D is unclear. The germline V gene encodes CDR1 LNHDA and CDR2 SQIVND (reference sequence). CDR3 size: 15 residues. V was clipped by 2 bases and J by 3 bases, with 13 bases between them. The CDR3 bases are TGTGCCAGTAGTATAAGATTCGGGCAGTACTATGGCTACACCTTC. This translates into CASSIRFGQYYGYTF.

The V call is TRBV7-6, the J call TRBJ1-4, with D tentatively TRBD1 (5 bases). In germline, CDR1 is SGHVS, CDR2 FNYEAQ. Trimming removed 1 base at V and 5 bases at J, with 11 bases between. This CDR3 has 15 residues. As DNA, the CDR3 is TGTGCCAGCAGCTTAGGCGGGGCGGCAAATGAAAAACTGTTTTTT. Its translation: CASSLGGAANEKLFF.

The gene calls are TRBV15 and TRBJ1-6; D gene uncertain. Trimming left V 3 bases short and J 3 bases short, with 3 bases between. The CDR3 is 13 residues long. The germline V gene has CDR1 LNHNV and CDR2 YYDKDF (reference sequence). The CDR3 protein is CATSRLYNSPLHF. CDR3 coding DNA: TGTGCCACCAGCAGGCTCTATAATTCACCCCTCCACTTT.

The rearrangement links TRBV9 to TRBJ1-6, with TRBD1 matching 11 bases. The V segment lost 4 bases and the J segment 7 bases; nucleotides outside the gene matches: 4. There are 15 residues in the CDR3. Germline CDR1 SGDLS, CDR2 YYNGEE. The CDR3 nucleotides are TGTGCCAGCAGCCAAGGACAGGGGGCAAATTCACCCCTCCACTTT. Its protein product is CASSQGQGANSPLHF.

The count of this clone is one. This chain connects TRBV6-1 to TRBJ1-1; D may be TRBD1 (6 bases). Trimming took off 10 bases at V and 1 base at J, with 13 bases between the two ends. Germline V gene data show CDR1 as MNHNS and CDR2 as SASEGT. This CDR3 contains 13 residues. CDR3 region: CAIHGQKNTEAFF. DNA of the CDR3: TGTGCCATCCACGGACAGAAGAACACTGAAGCTTTCTTT.

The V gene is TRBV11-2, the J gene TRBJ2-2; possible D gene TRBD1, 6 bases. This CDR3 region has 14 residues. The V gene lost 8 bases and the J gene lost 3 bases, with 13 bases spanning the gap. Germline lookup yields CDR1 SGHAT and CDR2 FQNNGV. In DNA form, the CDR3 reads TGTGCCAGCCTTCGACAGGCGTACACCGGGGAGCTGTTTTTT. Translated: CASLRQAYTGELFF. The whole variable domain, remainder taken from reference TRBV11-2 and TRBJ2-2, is EAGVAQSPRYKIIEKRQSVAFWCNPISGHATLYWYQQILGQGPKLLIQFQNNGVVDDSQLPKDRFSAERLKGVDSTLKIQPAKLEDSAVYLCASLRQAYTGELFFGEGSRLTVL.

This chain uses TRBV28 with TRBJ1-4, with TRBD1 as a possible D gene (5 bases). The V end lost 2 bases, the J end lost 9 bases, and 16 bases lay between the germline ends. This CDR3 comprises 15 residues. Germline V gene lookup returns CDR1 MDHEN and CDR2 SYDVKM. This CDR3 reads CASSLAGTGAKKLFF. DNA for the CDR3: TGTGCCAGCAGTTTAGCGGGGACGGGCGCCAAAAAACTGTTTTTT.

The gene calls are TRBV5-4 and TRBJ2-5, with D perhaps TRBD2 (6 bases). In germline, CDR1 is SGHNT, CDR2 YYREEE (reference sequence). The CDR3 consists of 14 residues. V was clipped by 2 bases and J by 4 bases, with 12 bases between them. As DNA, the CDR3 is TGTGCCAGCAGCTTCGGGGGAGTGGGAGAGACCCAGTACTTC. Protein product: CASSFGGVGETQYF.